These T cell receptor beta chains were read from a single sample in a study of T-cell memory formation after mild COVID-19. MiXCR, applied by TCRdb to the 5' RACE reads, yields one record per CDR3 protein. Of 430,000 or so distinct CDR3 sequences in the sample, 25% were seen once. The source material was PBMCs or a T cell subset sorted from them (not recorded which). Receptors were obtained from an adult woman who had mild COVID-19 (a few samples of this study predate the infection). Cell type and time point are not known. The CDR3 runs from the conserved cysteine through the conserved F or W. Fields, in order: J gene, D gene, clone size, V gene, CDR3 protein. D genes are given only for firm matches. The size field is filled for only some rows; it gives once, few, many or a size class.

TRBJ2-3 | . | . | TRBV12-3/TRBV12-4 | CASPPSKAWGTDTQYF
TRBJ2-1 | . | . | TRBV19 | CATEHEGRVNEQFF
TRBJ1-5 | . | . | TRBV29-1 | CSVGKSGRDQPQHF
TRBJ2-1 | TRBD2 | . | TRBV7-8 | CASSSSGGAKNEQFF
TRBJ2-7 | . | . | TRBV27 | CASSPNFSYEQYF
TRBJ2-1 | . | few | TRBV7-9 | CASSWGPGGQVDEQFF
TRBJ1-2 | . | few | TRBV15 | CATSRAVTIREYGYTF
TRBJ1-1 | . | few | TRBV24-1 | CATSDGVGNTEAFF
TRBJ2-7 | TRBD1 | few | TRBV19 | CASSPPGQVREQYF
TRBJ1-6 | . | few | TRBV5-1 | CASSPDGSYNSPLHF
TRBJ2-1 | TRBD2 | . | TRBV29-1 | CSVAEAGGQGEQFF
TRBJ2-1 | . | few | TRBV28 | CASSDSYNEQFF
TRBJ1-1 | TRBD1 | . | TRBV20-1 | CSAREGGTANTEAFF
TRBJ2-7 | . | few | TRBV7-6 | CASSRGDHYEQYF
TRBJ2-5 | TRBD2 | . | TRBV5-1 | CASSLGEGLAEETQYF
TRBJ2-2 | TRBD1 | many | TRBV12-3/TRBV12-4 | CASSPRGLGTGELFF
TRBJ2-1 | TRBD1 | . | TRBV6-2/TRBV6-3 | CASSRAGTGYDEQFF
TRBJ2-7 | . | few | TRBV6-6 | CASGGFFYEQYF